The clone carrying this T cell receptor beta chain was observed a few times. Its antigen remains unknown. The CDR3 spans 15 residues. The ends were cut back, 5 bases at V and 4 bases at J, with 15 bases in the middle. The time point here: pre-sensitization, week 0. This sample's treatment: therapeutic diphenylcyclopropenone sensitization with weekly scalp DPC. Donation of samples came from alopecia patients who were 18 to 70 years old and suitable for DPC. The source of the sample is a study of human T cells and chemical hapten exposure. Study-wide results and limits: Versus controls, expanded TCRs had significantly more large CDR3 similarity clusters.

TCRdb called the RACE reads again in MiXCR, with one record for every CDR3 protein. The sample lists 250,000 to 300,000 distinct CDR3 sequences; 7.5% to 9% were seen once. The origin of this receptor is a man younger than 35 with alopecia areata. Some clones in this sample may be carry-over from other donors' samples. The material was whole blood, obtained in connection with sensitization to the hapten diphenylcyclopropenone (DPC). The chain recombines TRBV12-3 or TRBV12-4 with TRBJ2-1; D possibly corresponds to TRBD1 (5 bases). The CDR3 sequence is CASSPATRQYNEQFF. CDR3 coding DNA: TGTGCCAGCAGTCCGGCTACCAGACAGTACAATGAGCAGTTCTTC.